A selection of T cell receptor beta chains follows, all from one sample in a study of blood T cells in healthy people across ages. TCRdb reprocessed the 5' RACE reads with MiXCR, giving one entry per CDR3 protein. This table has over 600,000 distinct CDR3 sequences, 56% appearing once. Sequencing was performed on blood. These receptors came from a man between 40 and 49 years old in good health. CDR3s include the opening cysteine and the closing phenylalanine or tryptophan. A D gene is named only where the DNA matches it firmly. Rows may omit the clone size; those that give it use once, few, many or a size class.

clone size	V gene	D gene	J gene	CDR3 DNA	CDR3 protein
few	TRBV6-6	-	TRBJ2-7	TGTGCCAGCAGTTCATTAGACGAGCAGTACTTC	CASSSLDEQYF
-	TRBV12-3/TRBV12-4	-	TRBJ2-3	TGTGCCAGCAGTTTAGCGGGGCACCTCACAGATACGCAGTATTTT	CASSLAGHLTDTQYF
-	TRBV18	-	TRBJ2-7	TGTGCCAGCTCACCAGGGGGTAGGGGCCAGTACGAGCAGTACTTC	CASSPGGRGQYEQYF
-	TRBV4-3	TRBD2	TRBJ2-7	TGCGCCAGCAGCCAAGACCGGACTAGCGGGAGGTACGAGCAGTACTTC	CASSQDRTSGRYEQYF
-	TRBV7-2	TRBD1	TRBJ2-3	TGTGCCAGCAGCCCGACAGGGGCGCGCACAGATACGCAGTATTTT	CASSPTGARTDTQYF
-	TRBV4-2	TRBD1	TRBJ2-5	TGTGCCAGCAGCCAAGAAGGACAGGATTCCCCTAGGGCCCAGTACTTC	CASSQEGQDSPRAQYF
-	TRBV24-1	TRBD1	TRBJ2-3	TGTGCCACCAGTGACCCCGGGACAGAACGCACAGATACGCAGTATTTT	CATSDPGTERTDTQYF
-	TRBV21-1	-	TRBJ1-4	TGTGCCAGCAGCAAAGAAGTCGGGCCCCCCCGTAAGATTAATGAAAAACTGTTTTTT	CASSKEVGPPRKINEKLFF
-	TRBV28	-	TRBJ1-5	TGTGCCAGCAGTTTCGGAGCCAGAGACTATAGCAATCAGCCCCAGCATTTT	CASSFGARDYSNQPQHF
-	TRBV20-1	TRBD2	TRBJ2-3	TGCAGTGCTAGGGACCATAGCGGGGGGCCCCCAGATACGCAGTATTTT	CSARDHSGGPPDTQYF
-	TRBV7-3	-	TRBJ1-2	TGTGCCAGCAGCCCCTCGGCAGGGAGCTATGGCTACACCTTC	CASSPSAGSYGYTF
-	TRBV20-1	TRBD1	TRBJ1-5	TGCAGTGCTCCAGGACAGGGATTAAATCAGCCCCAGCATTTT	CSAPGQGLNQPQHF
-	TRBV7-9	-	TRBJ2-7	TGTGCCAGCAGCCAGAGGGACGGTCCAGGTTCGTTTTACGAGCAGTACTTC	CASSQRDGPGSFYEQYF
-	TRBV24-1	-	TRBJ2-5	TGTGCCACCAGTACAGCCCAAGAGGCCCAGTACTTC	CATSTAQEAQYF
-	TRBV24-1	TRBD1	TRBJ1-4	TGTGCCACCAGCGGGACAGGGGGCGCTTGGACGGGTGAAAAACTGTTTTTT	CATSGTGGAWTGEKLFF
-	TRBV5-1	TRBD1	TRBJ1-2	TGCGCCAGCAGCTTGGCCACTACAGGGGCCGGCTACACCTTC	CASSLATTGAGYTF
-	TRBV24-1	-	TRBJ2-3	TGTGCCACCAGTGAGCGGGACAGACCAATTAGCACAGATACGCAGTATTTT	CATSERDRPISTDTQYF
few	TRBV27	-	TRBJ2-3	TGTGCCAGCAGCCAATGGGGGGGCACAGATACGCAGTATTTT	CASSQWGGTDTQYF
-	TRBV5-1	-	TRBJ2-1	TGCGCCAGCAGCTTGGAGCAGGGGCGAGAGCAGTTCTTC	CASSLEQGREQFF
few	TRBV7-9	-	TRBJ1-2	TGTGCCAGCAGCTTAGCGAGGTCCGATGGCTACACCTTC	CASSLARSDGYTF
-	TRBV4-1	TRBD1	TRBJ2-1	TGCGCCAGCAGCCAAGTAAGCACATTTAGGGGGCGACCGTACAATGAGCAGTTCTTC	CASSQVSTFRGRPYNEQFF
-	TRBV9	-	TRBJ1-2	TGTGCCAGCAGTCTTGGAGCCGGGACACTAACTAACTATGGCTACACCTTC	CASSLGAGTLTNYGYTF
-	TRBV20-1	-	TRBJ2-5	TGCAGTGCTAGAGCGGGAGCGCCCCAAGAGACCCAGTACTTC	CSARAGAPQETQYF
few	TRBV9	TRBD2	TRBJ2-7	TGTGCCAGCAGCCCCCGACTAGCGGGAGGACAATACAATGAGCAGTACTTC	CASSPRLAGGQYNEQYF
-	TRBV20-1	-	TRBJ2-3	TGCAGTGCTAGAGATCCCCTCGCGGGCAACACAGATACGCAGTATTTT	CSARDPLAGNTDTQYF
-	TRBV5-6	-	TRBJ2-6	TGTGCCAGCAGCATACTGGACAACTCTGGGGCCAACGTCCTGACTTTC	CASSILDNSGANVLTF
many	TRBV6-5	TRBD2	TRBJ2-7	TGTGCCAGCAGACCCAGCGGGACCCTTGGCTACGAGCAGTACTTC	CASRPSGTLGYEQYF
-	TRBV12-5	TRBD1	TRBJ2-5	TGTGCTAGCGGGGCAGGGGGCGAAGAGACCCAGTACTTC	CASGAGGEETQYF
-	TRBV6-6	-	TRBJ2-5	TGTGCCAGCAGACGACAGCAAGAGACCCAGTACTTC	CASRRQQETQYF
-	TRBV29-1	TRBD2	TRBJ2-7	TGCAGCGTTGTACGGGAGGGGTCCTACAATGAGCAGTACTTC	CSVVREGSYNEQYF
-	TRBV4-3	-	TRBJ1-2	TGCGCCAGCAGCCGAGGGCGGCTCCTGACCTACAACGGGAATGGCTACACCTTC	CASSRGRLLTYNGNGYTF
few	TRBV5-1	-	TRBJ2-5	TGCGCCAGCAGCCTTTTCGGGCCGTACGAAGAGACCCAGTACTTC	CASSLFGPYEETQYF
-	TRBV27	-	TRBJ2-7	TGTGCCAGCAGTCTCCCGTTAGCTGGGGGATCCTACAATGAGCAGTACTTC	CASSLPLAGGSYNEQYF
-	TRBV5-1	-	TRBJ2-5	TGCGCCAGCAGCTTGGGGGGGGACACACAAGGAAAACAAGAGACCCAGTACTTC	CASSLGGDTQGKQETQYF
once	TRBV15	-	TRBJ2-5	TGTGCCACCAGCAGAGTCTCGGCGGGACAAGAGACCCAGTACTTC	CATSRVSAGQETQYF